One sample yielded the 17 T cell receptor beta chains listed below, sequenced in a study of blood T cells in healthy people across ages. A second PCR of 7 to 11 cycles used a sample-barcoded 5' primer and a J-beta primer mix. MiXCR, run by TCRdb on the 5' RACE reads, gives a single entry per CDR3 protein. The sample shows 650,000 to 1,000,000 distinct CDR3 sequences, approximately 35% of them seen only once. The sequenced material came from blood. These receptors originate from a man aged 18-30 years in good health.

The chain couples TRBV7-2 to TRBJ2-5; possible D gene TRBD2, 5 bases. Near its end, the DNA agrees better with TRBJ2-7, so the J call may be wrong. The germline V gene has CDR1 SGHTA and CDR2 FQGNSA. The CDR3 is 15 amino acids. The CDR3 reads CASSSRTGSGYEQYF. For the CDR3, the DNA is TGTGCCAGCAGCTCCCGGACTGGGTCGGGTTACGAGCAGTACTTC.

This chain joins TRBV28 and TRBJ2-5; D may be TRBD2 (5 bases). In germline, CDR1 is MDHEN, CDR2 SYDVKM. This CDR3 has 15 amino acids. With 6 bases removed from V and 1 base from J, the gap between germline ends came to 15 bases. CDR3 residues: CASSHPGSSQETQYF. In DNA, the CDR3 is TGTGCCAGCAGCCACCCGGGATCCTCCCAAGAGACCCAGTACTTC.

This chain uses TRBV6-2 or TRBV6-3 with TRBJ2-6, with D hard to call. Germline values: CDR1 MNHEY, CDR2 SVGEGT. The CDR3 extends over 15 amino acids. V gave up 0 bases and J gave up 1 base, with 4 bases separating them. CDR3 region: CASSYSTSGANVLTF. CDR3 nucleotides: TGTGCCAGCAGTTACTCGACATCTGGGGCCAACGTCCTGACTTTC.

This clonotype appeared many times. The rearrangement links TRBV20-1 to TRBJ1-1; weak D call: TRBD1 (6 bases). CDR1 and CDR2 (germline): DFQATT, SNEGSKA (reference sequence). CDR3 length: 13 residues. V lost 4 bases and J 4 bases, leaving 13 bases between the germline ends. The CDR3 nucleotides read TGCAGTGCTATCCTAGGGGGGACCACTGAAGCTTTCTTT. Protein product: CSAILGGTTEAFF.

The chain employs TRBV27 and TRBJ1-5; D might be TRBD1 (5 bases). The V end lost 7 bases, the J end lost 2 bases, and 15 bases lay between the germline ends. CDR3 length equals 15 residues. Germline CDR1 and CDR2: MNHEY and SMNVEV (reference sequence). The CDR3 region is CASISGGGRNQPQHF. The DNA of the CDR3 is TGTGCCAGCATCTCCGGCGGGGGACGCAATCAGCCCCAGCATTTT.

This clonotype was found many times. V and J are TRBV20-1 and TRBJ2-5, with 7 bases that match TRBD2. The CDR3 sequence is 12 residues long. The V gene's germline CDR1 is DFQATT and CDR2 SNEGSKA (reference sequence). V trimming: 6 bases; J trimming: 4 bases; junction bases outside the gene matches: 5. The CDR3, as DNA: TGCAGTGCAACCTTAGCGGGAGAGACCCAGTACTTC. The encoded protein is CSATLAGETQYF.

With respect to this clonotype: Mismatch with germline at one junction end may stem from a read error. The chain links TRBV2 to TRBJ1-2; D is possibly TRBD1 (6 bases). The germline gives CDR1 SNHLY, CDR2 FYNNEI. There are 14 residues in the CDR3. The CDR3 DNA reads TGCGCCAGCAGTAACACAGGGAGTGGAAATGGCTACACCTTC. Encoded protein: CASSNTGSGNGYTF.

CDR3 nucleotide sequence: TGTGCCAGCAGTTTTCGGCTAGGTAGCGGGGGGGCTAGCACAGATACGCAGTATTTT. The encoded protein is CASSFRLGSGGASTDTQYF. The rearrangement links TRBV12-3 or TRBV12-4 to TRBJ2-3, with 11 bases aligning to TRBD2. J was trimmed by 0 bases and V by 3 bases; bases with no gene match: 11. This CDR3 is built from 19 residues.

In its sample, this clonotype was seen a few times. The DNA of the CDR3 is TGTGCCAGCAGCTTGGGTTCCCCCGGGGAGCTGTTTTTT. This encodes CASSLGSPGELFF. This chain connects TRBV5-6 to TRBJ2-2; D ambiguous. Trimming took off 0 bases at V and 6 bases at J, with 6 bases between the two ends. Germline CDR1 reads SGHDT; CDR2 reads YYEEEE. The CDR3 runs 13 residues. The variable domain in full, with the rest retrieved from reference TRBV5-6 and TRBJ2-2, is DAGVTQSPTHLIKTRGQQVTLRCSPKSGHDTVSWYQQALGQGPQFIFQYYEEEERQRGNFPDRFSGHQFPNYSSELNVNALLLGDSALYLCASSLGSPGELFFGEGSRLTVL.

The chain carries TRBV28 and TRBJ1-4; 7 bases align to TRBD1. The junction had 9 bases not matched to a gene; V was cut back by 0 bases and J by 8 bases. Germline V CDR1 and CDR2: MDHEN, SYDVKM. This CDR3 has 16 residues. In DNA form, the CDR3 reads TGTGCCAGCAGTTTATGGGGTACAGGGGTCGGGGAAAAACTGTTTTTT. This encodes CASSLWGTGVGEKLFF.

This clonotype was seen ten or more times. A read error may produce the germline difference seen at one junction end. CDR3 amino acids: CASSLADIRDTQYF. DNA for the CDR3: TGTGCCAGCAGCCTAGCGGATATTCGAGATACGCAGTATTTT. The gene calls are TRBV7-9 and TRBJ2-3; TRBD2 matches 7 bases. This CDR3 has 14 residues. The V gene's germline CDR1 is SEHNR and CDR2 FQNEAQ (reference sequence). Variable domain in full (rest from reference TRBV7-9 and TRBJ2-3): DTGVSQNPRHKITKRGQNVTFRCDPISEHNRLYWYRQTLGQGPEFLTYFQNEAQLEKSRLLSDRFSAERPKGSFSTLEIQRTEQGDSAMYLCASSLADIRDTQYFGPGTRLTVL.

The V call is TRBV20-1, the J call TRBJ1-6, with no clear D. Germline-derived CDR1 and CDR2 are DFQATT and SNEGSKA (reference sequence). The CDR3 length is 13 residues. With 5 bases removed from V and 6 bases from J, the gap between germline ends came to 11 bases. The CDR3 region has the DNA TGCAGTGCTTGCGGACGGGTTAATTCACCCCTCCACTTT. Translated: CSACGRVNSPLHF.

This clonotype was counted a few times. J is TRBJ1-2 and V is TRBV12-3 or TRBV12-4, with TRBD1 matching 7 bases. The CDR3 is 13 residues long. The V and J ends lost 5 bases and 7 bases, in that order; junction bases with no gene match: 7. The CDR3 DNA follows: TGTGCCAGCAGTACGACAGGGATCCGTGGCTACACCTTC. Its protein product is CASSTTGIRGYTF.

V gene TRBV20-1 combines with J gene TRBJ2-7; D remains ambiguous. The V end was cut by 0 bases, the J end by 7 bases, with 16 bases between. This CDR3 comprises 14 residues. The germline V gene encodes CDR1 DFQATT and CDR2 SNEGSKA (reference sequence). CDR3 coding DNA: TGCAGTGCTAGAGATACGGGTAGGCTTAATGAGCAGTACTTC. Its protein product is CSARDTGRLNEQYF.

This chain connects TRBV10-3 to TRBJ1-5; D possibly corresponds to TRBD1 (5 bases). This CDR3 spans 16 amino acids. Trimming took off 2 bases at V and 3 bases at J, with 14 bases between the two ends. The germline CDR1 and CDR2 sequences are ENHRY and SYGVKD. This chain's CDR3 is CAISERGRDYNQPQHF. CDR3 sequence (DNA): TGTGCCATCAGTGAGAGGGGCAGGGATTACAATCAGCCCCAGCATTTT.

The V call is TRBV4-3, the J call TRBJ2-3; 9 bases align to TRBD2. Trimming took 0 bases from V and 6 from J; bases not matched to a gene: 16. The CDR3 extends over 19 amino acids. From germline, CDR1 is LGHNA and CDR2 YSLEER. As DNA, the CDR3 is TGCGCCAGCAGCCAAGAGCGCTCGACATTTGGGACTAGCATCGATACGCAGTATTTT. Its protein product is CASSQERSTFGTSIDTQYF.

This clonotype was seen just once. The rearrangement links TRBV7-2 to TRBJ2-1; D gene uncertain. The length of the CDR3 is 19 residues. Looked up from germline, CDR1 is SGHTA and CDR2 is FQGNSA. V was pared by 1 base and J by 7 bases, with 26 bases between. CDR3 nucleotide sequence: TGTGCCAGCAGCTTAGGTCCCGCGTCGGGTGCCCCATTGGAGAATGAGCAGTTCTTC. It translates to CASSLGPASGAPLENEQFF. Full variable domain (remainder filled in from reference TRBV7-2 and TRBJ2-1): GAGVSQSPSNKVTEKGKDVELRCDPISGHTALYWYRQSLGQGLEFLIYFQGNSAPDKSGLPSDRFSAERTGGSVSTLTIQRTQQEDSAVYLCASSLGPASGAPLENEQFFGPGTRLTVL.